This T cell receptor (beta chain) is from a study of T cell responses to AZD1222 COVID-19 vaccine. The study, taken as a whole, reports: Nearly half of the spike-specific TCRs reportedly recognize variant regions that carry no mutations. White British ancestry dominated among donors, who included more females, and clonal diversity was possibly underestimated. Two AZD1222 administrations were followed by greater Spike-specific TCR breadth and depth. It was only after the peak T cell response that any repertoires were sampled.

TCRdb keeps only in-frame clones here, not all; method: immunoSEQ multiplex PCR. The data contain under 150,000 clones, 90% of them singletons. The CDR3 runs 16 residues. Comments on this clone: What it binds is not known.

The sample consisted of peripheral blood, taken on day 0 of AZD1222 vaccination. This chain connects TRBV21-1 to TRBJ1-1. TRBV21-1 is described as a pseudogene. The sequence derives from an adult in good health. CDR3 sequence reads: CASSKVGRDLNTEAFF. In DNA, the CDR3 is TGTGCCAGCAGCAAAGTGGGTCGGGATCTTAACACTGAAGCTTTCTTT.